The sequence of this T cell receptor beta chain was determined in a study of post-analysis software for immune sequencing data. General study findings and limits: The five TRBV segments detected at higher frequency in patients than in controls included TRBV5-6, TRBV5-1 and TRBV20-1.

Comment on this clonotype: What it recognizes is unknown.

Per the germline V gene, CDR1 is LGHNA and CDR2 is YNFKEQ. The CDR3 spans 14 residues. Carried by the TCR beta cDNA libraries were unique molecular identifiers. TCRdb redid the calling of the PCR reads with MiXCR, one entry per CDR3 protein. Altogether roughly 800,000 distinct CDR3 sequences are present, about 43% being singletons, with the ten largest covering approximately 5%. The chain recombines TRBV4-2 with TRBJ2-4; unclear D gene. The J call may be incorrect, as the DNA end agrees better with TRBJ2-7. The sample comprised blood. The receptor was isolated from a girl aged 5-17 years with multiple sclerosis. CDR3 residues: CASSQVAWTYEQYF. The CDR3, as DNA: TGTGCCAGCAGCCAAGTTGCCTGGACCTACGAGCAGTACTTC.